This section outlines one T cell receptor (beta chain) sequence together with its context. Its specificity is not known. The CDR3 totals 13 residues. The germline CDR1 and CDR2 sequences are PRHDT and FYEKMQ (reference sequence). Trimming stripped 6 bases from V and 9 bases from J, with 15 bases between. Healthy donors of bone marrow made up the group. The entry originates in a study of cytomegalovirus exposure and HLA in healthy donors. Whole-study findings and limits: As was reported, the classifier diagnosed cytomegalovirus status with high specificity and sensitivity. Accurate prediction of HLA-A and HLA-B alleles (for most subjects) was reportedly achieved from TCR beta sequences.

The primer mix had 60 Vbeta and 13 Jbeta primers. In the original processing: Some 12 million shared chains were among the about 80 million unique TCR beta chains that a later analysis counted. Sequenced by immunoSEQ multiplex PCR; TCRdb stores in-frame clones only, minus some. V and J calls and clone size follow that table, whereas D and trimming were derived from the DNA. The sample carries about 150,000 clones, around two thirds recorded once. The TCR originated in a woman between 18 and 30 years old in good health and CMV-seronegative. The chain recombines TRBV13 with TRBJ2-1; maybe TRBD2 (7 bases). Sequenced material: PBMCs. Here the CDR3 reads CASRKLGGLEQFF. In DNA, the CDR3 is TGTGCCAGCAGAAAATTGGGGGGGCTTGAGCAGTTCTTC.